This T cell receptor (beta chain) was identified in a study of blood T cell repertoires in COVID-19. Study summary: Material from acute and convalescent COVID-19 was sourced from the United States, Italy and Spain. PBMCs, B-cell-depleted T cells, or T cells were the source of the cDNA or gDNA that made up the material.

In the study's own analysis: How many nucleated cells were present was estimated from reference gene primer amplification. Data came from immunoSEQ multiplex PCR; TCRdb stores just in-frame clones and leaves some out. V and J calls and clone size are copied from that table; D and trimming were computed from the DNA. The sample records 95,000 to 110,000 clones, around 90% being singletons. The V end lost 5 bases, the J end lost 0 bases, and 11 bases lay between the germline ends. Germline CDR1 is LNHDA and CDR2 is SQIVND (reference sequence). This CDR3 region has 15 residues. The chain combines TRBV19 with TRBJ1-5, with D possibly TRBD1 on 5 matching bases. Sequencing was carried out using peripheral blood. This clonotype was sampled from a woman in her sixties with acute or convalescent COVID-19. In nucleotides, the CDR3 is TGTGCCAGTAGTCTCCGACAGAATAGCAATCAGCCCCAGCATTTT. This gives the protein CASSLRQNSNQPQHF.